These T cell receptor beta chains were read from a single sample in a study of cytomegalovirus exposure and HLA in healthy donors. The protocol was immunoSEQ multiplex PCR, while the TCRdb copy is restricted to in-frame clones and leaves out a portion. The data hold a few hundred thousand clones, with around 83% observed a single time. The specimen sequenced was PBMCs. The receptor set was obtained from a girl aged 10 to 17 in good health and CMV-seronegative. Both conserved end residues are part of each CDR3. Fields, in order: clone size, D gene, V gene, J gene, CDR3 protein, CDR3 DNA. D genes are given only for firm matches. The size field is filled for only some rows; it gives once, few, many or a size class.

NA,NA,TRBV7-2,TRBJ1-6,CASSLGQLYNSPLHF,TGTGCCAGCAGCTTAGGACAGCTTTATAATTCACCCCTCCACTTT
NA,NA,TRBV4-2,TRBJ2-3,CASSQPGAMADTQYF,TGTGCCAGCAGCCAACCGGGAGCAATGGCAGATACGCAGTATTTT
NA,NA,TRBV5-1,TRBJ2-7,CASSFTTGTYEQYF,TGCGCCAGCAGCTTCACGACAGGCACCTACGAGCAGTACTTC
NA,NA,TRBV7-8,TRBJ1-5,CASSLADHQGSNQPQHF,TGTGCCAGCAGTTTAGCCGATCACCAGGGTAGCAATCAGCCCCAGCATTTT
NA,TRBD1,TRBV19,TRBJ1-2,CASSTGDRASVYGYTF,TGTGCCAGTAGTACAGGGGACAGGGCATCCGTCTATGGCTACACCTTC
NA,NA,TRBV19,TRBJ2-1,CASIPDSSSYNEQFF,TGTGCCAGTATACCGGACTCGTCATCCTACAATGAGCAGTTCTTC
few,TRBD1,TRBV28,TRBJ2-1,CASSFRQGEQFF,TGTGCCAGCAGTTTCCGACAGGGTGAGCAGTTCTTC
NA,TRBD1,TRBV6-1,TRBJ2-7,CASTGTGGYEEQYF,TGTGCCAGCACTGGGACAGGGGGCTATGAAGAGCAGTACTTC
once,TRBD1,TRBV5-4,TRBJ2-3,CASSLDRRTGSTDTQYF,TGTGCCAGCAGCTTGGACCGTCGGACAGGAAGCACAGATACGCAGTATTTT
NA,NA,TRBV6-6,TRBJ2-5,CASSYSGGKLETQYF,TGTGCCAGCAGTTACTCTGGGGGCAAGTTGGAGACCCAGTACTTC
NA,NA,TRBV4-2,TRBJ1-2,CASSQESGTAQAYGYTF,TGTGCCAGCAGCCAGGAGAGCGGGACTGCTCAAGCGTATGGCTACACCTTC
NA,NA,TRBV14,TRBJ1-1,CASSLYETGFEAFF,TGTGCCAGCAGCCTATATGAAACAGGGTTTGAGGCTTTCTTT
NA,TRBD1,TRBV7-4,TRBJ2-7,CASSPSGCRGRPYEQYF,TGTGCCAGCAGTCCGTCGGGGTGCAGGGGGCGCCCCTACGAGCAGTACTTC
NA,NA,TRBV10-3,TRBJ2-7,CATRESRYEQYF,TGTGCCACCCGCGAATCCCGATACGAGCAGTACTTC
NA,NA,TRBV27,TRBJ2-5,CASSLFGTSGGKTQYF,TGTGCCAGCAGTTTATTCGGGACTTCAGGGGGGAAGACCCAGTACTTC
NA,TRBD1,TRBV5-1,TRBJ2-5,CASSGGTGGWETQYF,TGCGCCAGCAGCGGTGGAACAGGGGGCTGGGAGACCCAGTACTTC
NA,NA,TRBV9,TRBJ2-7,CASSVERGAYEQYF,TGTGCCAGCAGCGTAGAGCGCGGGGCCTACGAGCAGTACTTC
NA,TRBD1,TRBV4-1,TRBJ1-3,CASSHYGQGAISGNTIYF,TGCGCCAGCAGCCATTACGGACAGGGGGCGATCTCTGGAAACACCATATATTTT
few,NA,TRBV28,TRBJ1-2,CASSLRQTYGYTF,TGTGCCAGCAGTCTCCGACAGACCTATGGCTACACCTTC
NA,NA,TRBV27,TRBJ1-4,CASSFRWGDATNEKLFF,TGTGCCAGCAGTTTTCGCTGGGGGGATGCAACTAATGAAAAACTGTTTTTT
NA,NA,TRBV14,TRBJ1-2,CASSPRPGGGYTF,TGTGCCAGCAGCCCCCGACCGGGGGGAGGCTACACCTTC